The rows below give T cell receptor beta chains drawn from one sample of a study of long-term antiretroviral therapy in people with HIV. TCRdb keeps only in-frame clones here, not all; method: immunoSEQ multiplex PCR. The sample shows roughly 42,000 clones, approximately 89% of them seen only once. Sequencing was performed on unsorted PBMCs, taken 0.1 years before starting antiretroviral therapy. Every receptor here comes from a woman in her 50s with HIV. Both conserved end residues are part of each CDR3. A D gene is named only where the DNA matches it firmly. Clone size is stated in some rows and not others, as once, few, many or a class when expanded.

v_call: TRBV6-5; clone_size: NA; d_call: NA; j_call: TRBJ2-7; cdr3_nt: TGTGCCAGCAGTTACGGGGGGGCCCCCTACGAGCAGTACTTC; cdr3_aa: CASSYGGAPYEQYF
v_call: TRBV18; clone_size: NA; d_call: TRBD1; j_call: TRBJ2-5; cdr3_nt: TGTGCCAGCTCACCGACCGGGACAGGGGGTGGTCAAGAGACCCAGTACTTC; cdr3_aa: CASSPTGTGGGQETQYF
v_call: TRBV5-6; clone_size: NA; d_call: TRBD1; j_call: TRBJ2-7; cdr3_nt: TGTGCCAGCAGCTTGACGACAGGGCGCGAGCAGTACTTC; cdr3_aa: CASSLTTGREQYF
v_call: TRBV5-1; clone_size: NA; d_call: NA; j_call: TRBJ2-5; cdr3_nt: TGCGCCAGCAGCTCGGGACGGGCCCAAGAGACCCAGTACTTC; cdr3_aa: CASSSGRAQETQYF
v_call: TRBV5-6; clone_size: NA; d_call: NA; j_call: TRBJ1-2; cdr3_nt: TGTGCCAGCAGCTTGGGGGGCGTGTTTAACTATGGCTACACCTTC; cdr3_aa: CASSLGGVFNYGYTF
v_call: TRBV29-1; clone_size: once; d_call: NA; j_call: TRBJ1-4; cdr3_nt: TGCAGCGTTGAGGAAAAACTGTTTTTT; cdr3_aa: CSVEEKLFF
v_call: TRBV7-8; clone_size: NA; d_call: NA; j_call: TRBJ1-3; cdr3_nt: TGTGCCAGCAGCTTTGTTGGGGGCAATGGAAACACCATATATTTT; cdr3_aa: CASSFVGGNGNTIYF
v_call: TRBV7-6; clone_size: once; d_call: NA; j_call: TRBJ1-3; cdr3_nt: TGTGCCAGCAGCGGGGGAGTGGGGGGATCTAGCTCTGGAAACACCATATATTTT; cdr3_aa: CASSGGVGGSSSGNTIYF
v_call: TRBV27; clone_size: NA; d_call: NA; j_call: TRBJ2-1; cdr3_nt: TGTGCCAGCAGTTTACTGTTAGCGAATGAGCAGTTCTTC; cdr3_aa: CASSLLLANEQFF
v_call: TRBV5-6; clone_size: NA; d_call: NA; j_call: TRBJ1-6; cdr3_nt: TGTGCCAGCAGCTCCAGGGTGGCCCTCCCAAGCACACCCCTCCACTTT; cdr3_aa: CASSSRVALPSTPLHF
v_call: TRBV7-8; clone_size: NA; d_call: NA; j_call: TRBJ1-3; cdr3_nt: TGTGCCAGCAGCTTCAGATATGGAAACACCATATATTTT; cdr3_aa: CASSFRYGNTIYF
v_call: TRBV30; clone_size: NA; d_call: NA; j_call: TRBJ2-7; cdr3_nt: TGTGCCTGGAGTCAGGGGTACGAGCAGTACTTC; cdr3_aa: CAWSQGYEQYF
v_call: TRBV7-9; clone_size: once; d_call: NA; j_call: TRBJ1-1; cdr3_nt: TGTGCCAGCAGCTCACTGAGGGGAGGGGACACTGAAGCTTTCTTT; cdr3_aa: CASSSLRGGDTEAFF
v_call: TRBV2; clone_size: NA; d_call: NA; j_call: TRBJ2-5; cdr3_nt: TGTGCCAGTAGTAGGACAGTCCCCTCGGTGGAGACCCAGTACTTC; cdr3_aa: CASSRTVPSVETQYF
v_call: TRBV5-1; clone_size: NA; d_call: NA; j_call: TRBJ1-2; cdr3_nt: TGCGCCAGCAGCCCCGGGGACACCCCGAGGGCTAACTATGGCTACACCTTC; cdr3_aa: CASSPGDTPRANYGYTF
v_call: TRBV5-1; clone_size: NA; d_call: TRBD2; j_call: TRBJ2-1; cdr3_nt: TGCGCCAGCAGCTTGGGGCGGGGGGCATACAATGAGCAGTTCTTC; cdr3_aa: CASSLGRGAYNEQFF
v_call: TRBV2; clone_size: NA; d_call: NA; j_call: TRBJ1-1; cdr3_nt: TGTGCCGGACAAAATTCGGTTTTCTCTGAAGCTTTCTTT; cdr3_aa: CAGQNSVFSEAFF
v_call: TRBV7-2; clone_size: NA; d_call: TRBD1; j_call: TRBJ2-7; cdr3_nt: TGTGCCAGCAGCCTCGGGACAGCTACCTACGAGCAGTACTTC; cdr3_aa: CASSLGTATYEQYF
v_call: TRBV10-1; clone_size: NA; d_call: NA; j_call: TRBJ2-2; cdr3_nt: TGCGCCAGCAGTGATAGGGTCACCGGGGAGCTGTTTTTT; cdr3_aa: CASSDRVTGELFF
v_call: TRBV25-1; clone_size: NA; d_call: TRBD1; j_call: TRBJ1-1; cdr3_nt: TGTGCCAGCAGTCTCTACAGGGGTACTGAAGCTTTCTTT; cdr3_aa: CASSLYRGTEAFF
v_call: TRBV5-5; clone_size: NA; d_call: TRBD1; j_call: TRBJ1-1; cdr3_nt: TGTGCCAGCACCGGGACAGGACTTGAAGCTTTCTTT; cdr3_aa: CASTGTGLEAFF
v_call: TRBV29-1; clone_size: NA; d_call: NA; j_call: TRBJ2-3; cdr3_nt: TGCAGCGTCGCAGGGGGGCCCAGCACAGATACGCAGTATTTT; cdr3_aa: CSVAGGPSTDTQYF
v_call: TRBV5-1; clone_size: once; d_call: NA; j_call: TRBJ2-3; cdr3_nt: TGCGCCAGCTTCCCAAGTCCAGGGAGAGGGACAGATACGCAGTATTTT; cdr3_aa: CASFPSPGRGTDTQYF
v_call: TRBV7-9; clone_size: NA; d_call: NA; j_call: TRBJ2-7; cdr3_nt: TGTGCCAGCAGCTTGCAGGACTCCTACGAGCAGTACTTC; cdr3_aa: CASSLQDSYEQYF
v_call: TRBV19; clone_size: few; d_call: NA; j_call: TRBJ2-3; cdr3_nt: TGTGCCAGTAGTCCCGAATGGGCAGATACGCAGTATTTT; cdr3_aa: CASSPEWADTQYF
v_call: TRBV9; clone_size: NA; d_call: TRBD1; j_call: TRBJ1-1; cdr3_nt: TGTGCCAGCAGCGGGGACAGGGGCAACACTGAAGCTTTCTTT; cdr3_aa: CASSGDRGNTEAFF
v_call: TRBV28; clone_size: NA; d_call: NA; j_call: TRBJ1-3; cdr3_nt: TGTGCCAGCGGAAACTCCGGGACCTCTGGAAACACCATATATTTT; cdr3_aa: CASGNSGTSGNTIYF
v_call: TRBV4-2; clone_size: NA; d_call: TRBD1; j_call: TRBJ2-3; cdr3_nt: TGTGCCAGCAGCACTGGGACAGGGAGTTTTACAGATACGCAGTATTTT; cdr3_aa: CASSTGTGSFTDTQYF
v_call: TRBV18; clone_size: NA; d_call: TRBD1; j_call: TRBJ2-5; cdr3_nt: TGTGCCAGCTCACCCCCAGACAGGGCCAGAGAGACCCAGTACTTC; cdr3_aa: CASSPPDRARETQYF
v_call: TRBV12-5; clone_size: NA; d_call: NA; j_call: TRBJ2-7; cdr3_nt: TGTGCTAGTGGTACCGAGGGACGGACCTACGAGCAGTACTTC; cdr3_aa: CASGTEGRTYEQYF
v_call: TRBV30; clone_size: few; d_call: NA; j_call: TRBJ1-2; cdr3_nt: TGTGCCTGGAGTGCCGGGACTCAGCTCTTC; cdr3_aa: CAWSAGTQLF
v_call: TRBV11-2; clone_size: NA; d_call: TRBD2; j_call: TRBJ2-7; cdr3_nt: TGTGCCAGCAGCTTAGGGCGGGGGGGCTCATACGAGCAGTACTTC; cdr3_aa: CASSLGRGGSYEQYF
v_call: TRBV4-1; clone_size: NA; d_call: NA; j_call: TRBJ2-1; cdr3_nt: TGCGCCAGCAGCCAGGCTGGAGACGTAATAGGGCAGTTCTTC; cdr3_aa: CASSQAGDVIGQFF
v_call: TRBV6-5; clone_size: NA; d_call: NA; j_call: TRBJ2-1; cdr3_nt: TGTGCCAGCAGTTATTCGATTACGGGCTCCTACAATGAGCAGTTCTTC; cdr3_aa: CASSYSITGSYNEQFF
v_call: TRBV30; clone_size: NA; d_call: TRBD1; j_call: TRBJ1-3; cdr3_nt: TGTGCCTGGAGGGTTACAGGGGGCTCTGGAAACACCATATATTTT; cdr3_aa: CAWRVTGGSGNTIYF
v_call: TRBV19; clone_size: NA; d_call: NA; j_call: TRBJ2-7; cdr3_nt: TGTGCCAGTAGTATTGGGGGGTCAAACCTCCTATCCGAGCAGTACTTC; cdr3_aa: CASSIGGSNLLSEQYF
v_call: TRBV10-3; clone_size: NA; d_call: TRBD1; j_call: TRBJ2-7; cdr3_nt: TGTGCCATCAGGTCCGGGACAGGGGAATCCTACGAGCAGTACTTC; cdr3_aa: CAIRSGTGESYEQYF
v_call: TRBV10-3; clone_size: NA; d_call: TRBD1; j_call: TRBJ1-4; cdr3_nt: TGTGCCATCAGTGAGTCAGAGACAGGGACGACTAATGAAAAACTGTTTTTT; cdr3_aa: CAISESETGTTNEKLFF
v_call: TRBV9; clone_size: NA; d_call: NA; j_call: TRBJ2-1; cdr3_nt: TGTGCCAGCAGCGTAGTAGAGGGTGGTGAGCAGTTCTTC; cdr3_aa: CASSVVEGGEQFF
v_call: TRBV7-8; clone_size: NA; d_call: NA; j_call: TRBJ2-7; cdr3_nt: TGTGCCAGCAGCTTAGGTGACGAGCAGTACTTC; cdr3_aa: CASSLGDEQYF
v_call: TRBV18; clone_size: NA; d_call: TRBD2; j_call: TRBJ2-7; cdr3_nt: TGTGCCAGCTCAGATAGCGGGGGGGCAAGAGAGCAGTACTTC; cdr3_aa: CASSDSGGAREQYF
v_call: TRBV5-1; clone_size: once; d_call: NA; j_call: TRBJ1-6; cdr3_nt: TGCGCCAGCAGCTTGGCAACGGGACAACAGAATTCACCCCTCCACTTT; cdr3_aa: CASSLATGQQNSPLHF
v_call: TRBV2; clone_size: NA; d_call: NA; j_call: TRBJ2-6; cdr3_nt: TGTGCCAGCAGTGAACGGGACTGGCCCTCTGGGGCCAACGTCCTGACTTTC; cdr3_aa: CASSERDWPSGANVLTF
v_call: TRBV7-8; clone_size: NA; d_call: NA; j_call: TRBJ1-4; cdr3_nt: TGTGCCAGCAGCTTCCGGGCCAATAATGAAAAACTGTTTTTT; cdr3_aa: CASSFRANNEKLFF
v_call: TRBV6-1; clone_size: NA; d_call: NA; j_call: TRBJ2-2; cdr3_nt: TGTGCCAGCAGTCGCGGGGGACAGAACACCGGGGAGCTGTTTTTT; cdr3_aa: CASSRGGQNTGELFF
v_call: TRBV2; clone_size: NA; d_call: NA; j_call: TRBJ2-1; cdr3_nt: TGTGCCAGCGGCCAGCGGACCGACAATGAGCAGTTCTTC; cdr3_aa: CASGQRTDNEQFF
v_call: TRBV12-5; clone_size: NA; d_call: TRBD1; j_call: TRBJ1-2; cdr3_nt: TGTGCTAGTGGTTTGGCGACCGGGACAGCGTCATATGGCTACACCTTC; cdr3_aa: CASGLATGTASYGYTF
v_call: TRBV23-1; clone_size: NA; d_call: NA; j_call: TRBJ1-6; cdr3_nt: TGCGCCAGCAGTATCTCAGGGCGGGCCCTCCACTTT; cdr3_aa: CASSISGRALHF